The rows below give T cell receptor beta chains drawn from one sample of a study of blood T cell repertoires in COVID-19. Some clones are missing from TCRdb's copy, which holds only in-frame ones; the method was immunoSEQ multiplex PCR. The table records fewer than 300,000 clones, 82% of them present only once. Material for sequencing was PBMCs or T cells enriched from blood (not recorded which). These receptors were taken from a man between 40 and 49 years old who had been exposed to COVID-19. Both conserved end residues are part of each CDR3. The D gene is left open where the match is weak. A row's size may be missing; if present it is once, few, many or a size class.

few TRBD1 TRBJ2-1 TRBV7-2 TGTGCCAGCAGCGTACGACAGGGATCCTACAATGAGCAGTTCTTC CASSVRQGSYNEQFF
. TRBD2 TRBJ2-7 TRBV27 TGTGCCAGCAGTCGACTAGCGGGGACCTACGAGCAGTACTTC CASSRLAGTYEQYF
. . TRBJ1-3 TRBV9 TGTGCCAGCAGCGTAGGATTGAGCTCTGGAAACACCATATATTTT CASSVGLSSGNTIYF
. . TRBJ2-6 TRBV19 TGTGCCAGTACCTCACCGGGAGCTGGGGCCAACGTCCTGACTTTC CASTSPGAGANVLTF
once . TRBJ1-5 TRBV30 TGTGCCTGGAACGTAGGGGCCCATCAGCCCCAGCATTTT CAWNVGAHQPQHF
few TRBD2 TRBJ2-2 TRBV28 TGTGCCAGCAGTTTAGTATCCGCTAGCGGGAGGGCCTACACCGGGGAGCTGTTTTTT CASSLVSASGRAYTGELFF
. . TRBJ1-5 TRBV5-1 TGCGCCAGCAGCTTGGCCGCGAATCAGCCCCAGCATTTT CASSLAANQPQHF
. . TRBJ2-1 TRBV7-9 TGTGCCAGCAGCTTAGCCGCGAGTTTGGTGGATGAGCAGTTCTTC CASSLAASLVDEQFF
. . TRBJ2-7 TRBV19 TGTGCCAGTAGTATAGAGGGAGCGAGCTCCTACGAGCAGTACTTC CASSIEGASSYEQYF
. . TRBJ2-2 TRBV9 TGTGCCAGCAGCGTAGCTCCGGGACTGACCACCGGGGAGCTGTTTTTT CASSVAPGLTTGELFF
. . TRBJ2-3 TRBV5-1 TGCGCCAGCAGCTTGGGGGACTCCTATCGGAGTTGGGATACGCAGTATTTT CASSLGDSYRSWDTQYF
. TRBD1 TRBJ2-5 TRBV29-1 TGCAGCGTCGCTTCGGGGACAGGGAGCGGTGAGACCCAGTACTTC CSVASGTGSGETQYF
. TRBD2 TRBJ2-5 TRBV10-1 TGCGCCACATCCCGGGGAGGGAAAGAGACCCAGTACTTC CATSRGGKETQYF
. TRBD2 TRBJ2-3 TRBV29-1 TGCAGCGTATACCGGGAGGGCCCGGGTACAGATACGCAGTATTTT CSVYREGPGTDTQYF
. . TRBJ2-5 TRBV29-1 TGCAGCGTTGGAGGGCAGACAGGCCCCTACCAAGAGACCCAGTACTTC CSVGGQTGPYQETQYF
. . TRBJ2-1 TRBV6-6 TGTGCCAGCAGTTACTTCGATGAGCAGTTCTTC CASSYFDEQFF
once . TRBJ1-2 TRBV5-1 TGCGCCAGCAGCTTGCCAGGGGCCGGCTACACCTTC CASSLPGAGYTF
many TRBD1 TRBJ2-3 TRBV11-3 TGTGCCAGCAGCGCATACAGGGGGCTTGACGCAGATACGCAGTATTTT CASSAYRGLDADTQYF
few . TRBJ2-2 TRBV5-1 TGCGCCAGCAGCTTGGTCAGAACGAACACCGGGGAGCTGTTTTTT CASSLVRTNTGELFF
. TRBD1 TRBJ2-7 TRBV4-1 TGCGCCAGCAGCCAAGATTGGGGGGACAGGGGAGGGTACGAGCAGTACTTC CASSQDWGDRGGYEQYF
. TRBD2 TRBJ2-6 TRBV27 TGTGCCAGCAGTTTAACTAGCGGGAAGGCGCAAGGGGCCAACGTCCTGACTTTC CASSLTSGKAQGANVLTF
. . TRBJ2-1 TRBV2 TGTGCCAGCATGCGACTAGCCTACAATGAGCAGTTCTTC CASMRLAYNEQFF
. . TRBJ2-1 TRBV29-1 TGCAGCGTGAGGACAGCCTACAATGAGCAGTTCTTC CSVRTAYNEQFF
. TRBD2 TRBJ2-4 TRBV7-8 TGTGCCAGCAGCTTAGGGTCAGGTACTAGCGGGAATCGGAACATTCAGTACTTC CASSLGSGTSGNRNIQYF
few TRBD2 TRBJ2-7 TRBV27 TGTGCCAGCAGTCAAGGACTAGCGATTGGTTACGAGCAGTACTTC CASSQGLAIGYEQYF
. TRBD1 TRBJ2-7 TRBV9 TGTGCCAGCAGCGCGTTCGGCTTAACTGGGACAGGACGCTACGAGCAGTACTTC CASSAFGLTGTGRYEQYF
. TRBD2 TRBJ2-2 TRBV9 TGTGCCAGCAGCGTAGTAGCGGGACTTATCGCAGGTGGGGAGCTGTTTTTT CASSVVAGLIAGGELFF
. TRBD1 TRBJ1-3 TRBV5-4 TGTGCCAGCAGCCGGACAGGATCTGGAAACACCATATATTTT CASSRTGSGNTIYF
. TRBD1 TRBJ2-5 TRBV10-3 TGTGCCATCAGTGACCGGGACAGGGGAGGTGAGACCCAGTACTTC CAISDRDRGGETQYF
. TRBD2 TRBJ2-1 TRBV4-1 TGCGCCAGCAGCCAAGGGGGACTAGCGGGACCCTACAATGAGCAGTTCTTC CASSQGGLAGPYNEQFF
. . TRBJ1-5 TRBV10-3 TGTGCCATCAGCCCCACCCTGGGAGGCGATCAGCCCCAGCATTTT CAISPTLGGDQPQHF
. . TRBJ1-4 TRBV2 TGTGCCAGCAGGAGGACAGCTTCAACTAATGAAAAACTGTTTTTT CASRRTASTNEKLFF
. . TRBJ2-1 TRBV4-1 TGCGCCAGCAGCCAATTTCTCCCCCTGCGCCGGGACAATGAGCAGTTCTTC CASSQFLPLRRDNEQFF
. . TRBJ2-1 TRBV7-9 TGTGCCAGCAGCCCGTCATCGAGGAATGAGCAGTTCTTC CASSPSSRNEQFF
. TRBD2 TRBJ2-1 TRBV6-5 TGTGCCAGCAGTTCCGGTGCGGGAGTTTACAATGAGCAGTTCTTC CASSSGAGVYNEQFF
. . TRBJ2-5 TRBV5-1 TGCGCCAGCAGCTTGGTAGGAGGGCAGGGGGTATTTCAAGAGACCCAGTACTTC CASSLVGGQGVFQETQYF
. . TRBJ1-2 TRBV4-1 TGCGCCAGCAGCCCAGAGGACACAAACTATGGCTACACCTTC CASSPEDTNYGYTF
. . TRBJ2-5 TRBV7-9 TGTGCCAGCAGCCAAAGCCGGGGTCAGGAGACCCAGTACTTC CASSQSRGQETQYF
once . TRBJ1-5 TRBV21-1 TGTGCCAGCAGCAAAGTTTGTGGGACAGGGCGAGGAGGGGATCAGCCCCAGCATTTT CASSKVCGTGRGGDQPQHF
once TRBD2 TRBJ2-2 TRBV7-3 TGTGCCAGCAGAAGGAGCGGGAGTTCTACCGGGGAGCTGTTTTTT CASRRSGSSTGELFF
. TRBD1 TRBJ2-5 TRBV3-1/TRBV3-2 TGTGCCAGCAGCCACGGACAGGGCAGCCAGACCCAGTACTTC CASSHGQGSQTQYF
. TRBD2 TRBJ2-2 TRBV11-2 TGTGCCAGCACCCGATTCGGGGGGGTGAACACCGGGGAGCTGTTTTTT CASTRFGGVNTGELFF
. . TRBJ1-1 TRBV18 TGTGCCAGCTCACCACCGCAAAGAGGTGAAGCTTTCTTT CASSPPQRGEAFF